The sequence of this TCR beta chain was determined in a study of technical replicates of blood from a few donors listed by TCRdb under 2017. Receptor libraries were prepared by the immunoSEQ multiplex PCR assay. Entries here come from immuneACCESS through TCRdb and include only in-frame sequences with V and J called. Some clones fail to appear in such tables; in the studies checked, an unresolved V gene covers under half of the shortfall, and the cause of the remainder is unknown. The sample records around 76,000 clones, about 89% of which are singletons. The top ten constitute roughly 0.27% of the sample. CDR1 is given as MGHDK and CDR2 as SYGVNS, both from the germline V gene. The CDR3 measures 15 amino acids from cysteine to phenylalanine. Just CDR3 DNA is preserved here, 45 bases in frame from base 1. V lost 5 bases and J lost 3 bases, and the count of bases not matched to a germline gene is 2.

As to this clone: Its antigen target is currently unknown. Base-call qualities are not available, and no considerably larger clone is one nucleotide away.

Input material: T cells isolated from PBMCs. The chain uses TRBV25-1 and TRBJ2-1, and 12 junction bases match TRBD2. This receptor was taken from a human donor in good health. The DNA sequence follows: TGTGCCAGCAGTATACTAGCGGGGGGCTACAATGAGCAGTTCTTC. Its translation reads: CASSILAGGYNEQFF. Joined to the reference TRBV25-1 and TRBJ2-1 proteins, this CDR3 gives the full variable domain: EADIYQTPRYLVIGTGKKITLECSQTMGHDKMYWYQQDPGMELHLIHYSYGVNSTEKGDLSSESTVSRIRTEHFPLTLESARPSHTSQYLCASSILAGGYNEQFFGPGTRLTVL.